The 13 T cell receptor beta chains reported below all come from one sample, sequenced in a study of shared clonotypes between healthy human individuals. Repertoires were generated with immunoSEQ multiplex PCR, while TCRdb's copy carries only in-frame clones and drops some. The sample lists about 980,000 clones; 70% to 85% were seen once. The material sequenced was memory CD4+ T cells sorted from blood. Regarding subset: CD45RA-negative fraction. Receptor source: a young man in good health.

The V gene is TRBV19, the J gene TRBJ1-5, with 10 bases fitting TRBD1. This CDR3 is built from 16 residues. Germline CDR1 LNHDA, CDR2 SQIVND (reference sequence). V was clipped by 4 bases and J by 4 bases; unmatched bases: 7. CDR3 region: CASSTSRTGGNQPQHF. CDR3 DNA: TGTGCCAGTAGTACCAGTAGGACAGGGGGAAATCAGCCCCAGCATTTT.

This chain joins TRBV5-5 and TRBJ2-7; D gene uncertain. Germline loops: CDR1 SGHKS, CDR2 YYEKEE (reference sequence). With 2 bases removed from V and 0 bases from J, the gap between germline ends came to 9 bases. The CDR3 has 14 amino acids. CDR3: CASSLLSSSYEQYF. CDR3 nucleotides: TGTGCCAGCAGCTTACTCTCGAGCTCCTACGAGCAGTACTTC.

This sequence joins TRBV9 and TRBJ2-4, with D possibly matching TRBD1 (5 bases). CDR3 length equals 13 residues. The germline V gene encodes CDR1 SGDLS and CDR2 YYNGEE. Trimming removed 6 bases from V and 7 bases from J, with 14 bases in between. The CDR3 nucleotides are TGTGCCAGCACCAGGGTCCTCGGGAACATTCAGTACTTC. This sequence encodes CASTRVLGNIQYF.

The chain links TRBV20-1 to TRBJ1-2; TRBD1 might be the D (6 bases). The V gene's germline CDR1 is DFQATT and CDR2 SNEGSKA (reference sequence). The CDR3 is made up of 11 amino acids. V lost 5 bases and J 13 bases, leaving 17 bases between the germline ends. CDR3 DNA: TGCAGTGCTTTCTCCCTTAGGGGGGTCACCTTC. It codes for CSAFSLRGVTF.

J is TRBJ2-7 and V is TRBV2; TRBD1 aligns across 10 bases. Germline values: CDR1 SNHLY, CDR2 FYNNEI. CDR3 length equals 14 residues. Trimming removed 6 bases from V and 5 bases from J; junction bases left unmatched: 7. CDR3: CASSGQGVTHEQYF. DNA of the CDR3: TGTGCCAGCAGCGGACAGGGGGTAACCCACGAGCAGTACTTC.

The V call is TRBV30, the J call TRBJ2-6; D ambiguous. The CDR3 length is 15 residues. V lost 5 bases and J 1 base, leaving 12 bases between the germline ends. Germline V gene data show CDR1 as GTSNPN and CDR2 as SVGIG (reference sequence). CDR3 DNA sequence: TGTGCCTGGCTCGGTTTGTGGTCTGGGGCCAACGTCCTGACTTTC. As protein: CAWLGLWSGANVLTF.

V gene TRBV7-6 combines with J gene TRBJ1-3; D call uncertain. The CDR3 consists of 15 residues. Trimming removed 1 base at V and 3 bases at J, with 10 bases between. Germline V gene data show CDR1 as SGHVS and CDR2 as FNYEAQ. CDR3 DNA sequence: TGTGCCAGCAGCTTAGGAGGGTGGGGTGGAAACACCATATATTTT. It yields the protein CASSLGGWGGNTIYF.

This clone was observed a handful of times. The CDR3 DNA reads TGTGCCTGCAGAGTTCTAAGCTATGGCTACACCTTC. It encodes CACRVLSYGYTF. The chain couples TRBV30 to TRBJ1-2; D ambiguous. In germline, CDR1 is GTSNPN, CDR2 SVGIG (reference sequence). The CDR3 is made up of 12 amino acids. Trimming stripped 6 bases from V and 4 bases from J, with 12 bases between.

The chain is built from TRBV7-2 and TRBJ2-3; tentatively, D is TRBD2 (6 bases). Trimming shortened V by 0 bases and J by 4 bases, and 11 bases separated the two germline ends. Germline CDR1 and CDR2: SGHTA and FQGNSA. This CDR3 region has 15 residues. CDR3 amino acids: CASSLAGSGADTQYF. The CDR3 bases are TGTGCCAGCAGCTTAGCGGGTTCGGGGGCAGATACGCAGTATTTT.

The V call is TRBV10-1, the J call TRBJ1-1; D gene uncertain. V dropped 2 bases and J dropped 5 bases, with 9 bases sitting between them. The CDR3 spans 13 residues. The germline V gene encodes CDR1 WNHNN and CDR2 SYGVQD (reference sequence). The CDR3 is CASSEGGWTEAFF. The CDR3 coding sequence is TGCGCCAGCAGTGAGGGCGGGTGGACTGAAGCTTTCTTT.

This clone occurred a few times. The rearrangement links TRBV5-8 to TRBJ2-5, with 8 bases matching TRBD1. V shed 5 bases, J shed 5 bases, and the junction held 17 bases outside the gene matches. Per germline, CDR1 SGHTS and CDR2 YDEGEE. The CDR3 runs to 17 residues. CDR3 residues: CASRFPFWTGRSETQYF. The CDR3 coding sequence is TGTGCCAGCAGGTTCCCGTTCTGGACAGGGAGGAGTGAGACCCAGTACTTC.

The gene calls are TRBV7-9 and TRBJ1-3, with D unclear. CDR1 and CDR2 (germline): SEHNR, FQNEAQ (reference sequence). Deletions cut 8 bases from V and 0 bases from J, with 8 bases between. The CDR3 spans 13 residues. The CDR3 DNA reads TGTGCCAGCCGAGGTCCCTCTGGAAACACCATATATTTT. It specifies CASRGPSGNTIYF.

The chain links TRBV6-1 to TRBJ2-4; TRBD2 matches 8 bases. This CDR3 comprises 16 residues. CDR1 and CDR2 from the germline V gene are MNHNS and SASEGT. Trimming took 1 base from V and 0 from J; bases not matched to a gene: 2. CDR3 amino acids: CASSEGTSLAKNIQYF. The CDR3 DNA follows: TGTGCCAGCAGTGAAGGGACTAGCTTAGCCAAAAACATTCAGTACTTC.